This paragraph reports one T cell receptor beta chain. This specimen belongs to a study of blood T cell repertoires in COVID-19. Original processing notes: Reference gene primer amplification gave estimated nucleated cell counts. Measured with immunoSEQ multiplex PCR; TCRdb has only the in-frame clones, and not every one. V, J and clone size were drawn from that table, and D and trimming were deduced from the DNA. Among around 100,000 clones listed, around 86% were seen once. The V segment lost 5 bases and the J segment 9 bases; nucleotides outside the gene matches: 8. This CDR3 is built from 16 residues. Looked up from germline, CDR1 is MGHRA and CDR2 is YSYEKL.

The sequenced sample was peripheral blood. This clonotype was obtained from a man aged 50 to 60 with active or convalescent COVID-19. The rearrangement links TRBV4-1 to TRBJ2-1; 15 bases agree with TRBD2. The CDR3 protein is CASSFGLAGGQGEQFF. In nucleotides, the CDR3 is TGCGCCAGCAGCTTCGGACTAGCGGGGGGGCAGGGTGAGCAGTTCTTC.